This T cell receptor (beta chain) was found in a study of blood T cell repertoires in COVID-19. At the level of the study: Acute and convalescent COVID-19 samples came from the United States, Italy and Spain.

Methods used by the authors: Amplification of reference gene primers provided the estimated nucleated cell counts. Sequencing used immunoSEQ multiplex PCR; TCRdb keeps in-frame clones, though not all of them. Clone size and V and J calls were adopted from that table, with D and trimming inferred from the DNA. The data show fewer than 200,000 clones, around 83% seen once. This clone turned up a few times. V lost 1 base to trimming and J lost 5 bases, with 18 bases between them. This CDR3 region has 17 residues. Germline V gene sequence: CDR1 SEHNR, CDR2 FQNEAQ (reference sequence). Each participant's cohort was designated according to participant-reported clinical history.

This receptor was identified in a woman aged 45-65 years in a cohort exposed to, infected with or recovered from COVID-19 (not recorded which). Input material: PBMCs or T cells enriched from blood (not recorded which). The chain carries TRBV7-9 and TRBJ2-1; perhaps TRBD2 as D (7 bases). The CDR3 spells CASSLGLQAGTNNEQFF. The CDR3 coding sequence is TGTGCCAGCAGCTTAGGCCTCCAAGCGGGGACAAACAATGAGCAGTTCTTC.